The rows below give T cell receptor beta chains drawn from one sample of a study of shared clonotypes between healthy human individuals. Some clones are missing from TCRdb's copy, which holds only in-frame ones; the method was immunoSEQ multiplex PCR. The sample records over a million clones, roughly 96% being singletons. Sequencing was done on a sample of naive CD4+ T cells sorted from blood. These receptors were collected from a man aged 25 to 40 in good health. The CDR3 runs from the conserved cysteine through the conserved F or W. Each record gives: D gene, V gene, J gene, clone size, CDR3 DNA, CDR3 protein. The D gene is left open where the match is weak. The listing skips clone size in some rows; elsewhere it reads once, few, many or a size class.

TRBD1	TRBV2	TRBJ2-7	.	TGTGCCAGCAGTCTACAGGGGCAGGTCTCAGGCGAGCAGTACTTC	CASSLQGQVSGEQYF
.	TRBV10-2	TRBJ1-5	.	TGCGCCAGCAGTGACGATCAACTAGGAGGCAGCTATCAGCCCCAGCATTTT	CASSDDQLGGSYQPQHF
TRBD1	TRBV7-8	TRBJ1-5	once	TGTGCCAAAACCTCGGACAGGATTAATCAGCCCCAGCATTTT	CAKTSDRINQPQHF
.	TRBV6-6	TRBJ1-2	.	TGTGCCAGCAGTTACTCGACCGGTGGCTACACCTTC	CASSYSTGGYTF
.	TRBV5-4	TRBJ2-1	.	TGTGCCAGCAGCTTGGCCGGACCAAATGAGCAGTTCTTC	CASSLAGPNEQFF
.	TRBV5-4	TRBJ2-1	.	TGTGCCAGCAGCCCCGCCCGATTCTACAATGAGCAGTTCTTC	CASSPARFYNEQFF
TRBD1	TRBV2	TRBJ2-7	.	TGTGCCACCCGGGACAGGGCCACCTACGAGCAGTACTTC	CATRDRATYEQYF
.	TRBV27	TRBJ1-5	.	TGTGCCAGCAGTCCTTACTCAGGCCCTGGCAATCAGCCCCAGCATTTT	CASSPYSGPGNQPQHF
.	TRBV19	TRBJ1-5	.	TGTGCCAGTAGTACGGGAGCGGGGGTCAATCAGCCCCAGCATTTT	CASSTGAGVNQPQHF
TRBD2	TRBV5-4	TRBJ2-1	.	TGTGCCAGCAGCTTGGGAATAGCGGGAGGCCCGAGCTCCTACAATGAGCAGTTCTTC	CASSLGIAGGPSSYNEQFF